This T cell receptor beta chain was found in a study of post-analysis software for immune sequencing data. There are a few counts of this clonotype. The CDR3 contains 15 residues. Trimming left V 3 bases short and J 0 bases short, with 13 bases between. CDR1 and CDR2 from the germline V gene are DFQATT and SNEGSKA (reference sequence). TCR beta cDNA libraries included unique molecular identifiers. TCRdb re-derived calls from the PCR reads in MiXCR, one entry per CDR3 protein. This sample has under 200,000 distinct CDR3 sequences; roughly 34% occur once, and the top ten carry 25% to 35%. The chain recombines TRBV20-1 with TRBJ2-3; weak D call: TRBD2 (6 bases). This receptor was obtained from a girl between 10 and 17 years old with multiple sclerosis. Sequenced material: blood, taken after autologous hematopoietic stem cell transplantation. CDR3 sequence (DNA): TGCAGTGCTAGGAGGGACTCCCCAAGCACAGATACGCAGTATTTT. This sequence encodes CSARRDSPSTDTQYF.